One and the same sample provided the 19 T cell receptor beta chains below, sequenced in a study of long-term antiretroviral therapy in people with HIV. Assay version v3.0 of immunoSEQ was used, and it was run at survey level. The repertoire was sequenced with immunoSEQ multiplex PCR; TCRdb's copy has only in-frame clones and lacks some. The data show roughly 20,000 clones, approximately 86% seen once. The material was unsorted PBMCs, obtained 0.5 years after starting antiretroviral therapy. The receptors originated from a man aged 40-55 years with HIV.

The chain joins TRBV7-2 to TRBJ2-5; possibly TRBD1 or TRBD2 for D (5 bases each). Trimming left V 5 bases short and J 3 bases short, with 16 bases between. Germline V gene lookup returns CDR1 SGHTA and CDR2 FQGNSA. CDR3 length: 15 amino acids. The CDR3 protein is CASSPRSGREETQYF. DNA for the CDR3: TGTGCCAGCAGCCCCCGGTCGGGGCGGGAAGAGACCCAGTACTTC.

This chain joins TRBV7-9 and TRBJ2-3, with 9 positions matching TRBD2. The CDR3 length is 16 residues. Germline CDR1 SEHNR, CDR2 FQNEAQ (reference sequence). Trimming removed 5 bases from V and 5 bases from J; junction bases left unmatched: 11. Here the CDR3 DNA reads TGTGCCAGCAGCCGGGCCCCGGGCGGGAGGGGAGATACGCAGTATTTT. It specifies CASSRAPGGRGDTQYF.

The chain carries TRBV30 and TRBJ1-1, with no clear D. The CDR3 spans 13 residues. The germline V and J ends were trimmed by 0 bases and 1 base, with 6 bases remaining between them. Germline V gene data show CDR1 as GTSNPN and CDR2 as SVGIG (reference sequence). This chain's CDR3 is CAWSVAENTEAFF. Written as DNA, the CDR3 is TGTGCCTGGAGTGTGGCCGAGAACACTGAAGCTTTCTTT.

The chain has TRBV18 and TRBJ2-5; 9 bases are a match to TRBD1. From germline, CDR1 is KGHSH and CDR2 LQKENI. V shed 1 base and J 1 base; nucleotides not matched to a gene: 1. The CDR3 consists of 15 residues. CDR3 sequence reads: CASSPRDRAQETQYF. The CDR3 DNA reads TGTGCCAGCTCACCACGGGACAGGGCCCAAGAGACCCAGTACTTC.

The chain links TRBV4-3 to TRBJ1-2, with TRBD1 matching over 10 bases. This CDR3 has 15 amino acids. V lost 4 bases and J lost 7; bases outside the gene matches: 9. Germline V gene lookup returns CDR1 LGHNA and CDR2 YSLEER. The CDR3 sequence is CASSLGTGVTLGYTF. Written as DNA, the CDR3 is TGCGCCAGCAGCCTCGGGACAGGGGTTACTCTTGGCTACACCTTC.

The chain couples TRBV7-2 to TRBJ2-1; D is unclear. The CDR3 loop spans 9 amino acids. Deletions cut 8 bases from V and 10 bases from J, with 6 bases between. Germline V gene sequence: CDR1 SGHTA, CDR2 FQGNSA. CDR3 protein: CASGDEQFF. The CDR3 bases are TGTGCCAGCGGAGACGAGCAGTTCTTC.

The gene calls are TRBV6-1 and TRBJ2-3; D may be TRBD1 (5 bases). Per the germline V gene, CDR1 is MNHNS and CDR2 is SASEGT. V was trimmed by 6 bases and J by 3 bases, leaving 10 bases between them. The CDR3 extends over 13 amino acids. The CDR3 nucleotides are TGTGCCAGCAGAGAGGCAGGGACAGATACGCAGTATTTT. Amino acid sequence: CASREAGTDTQYF.

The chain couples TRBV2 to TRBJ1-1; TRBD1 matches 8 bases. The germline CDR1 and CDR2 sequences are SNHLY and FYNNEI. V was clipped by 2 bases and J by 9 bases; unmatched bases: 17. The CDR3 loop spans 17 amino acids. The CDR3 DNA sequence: TGTGCCAGCAGTGAAAACGTGGGGATTGGCAGGGGGCCGAAAGCTTTCTTT. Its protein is CASSENVGIGRGPKAFF.

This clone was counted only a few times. The CDR3 DNA reads TGTGCCAGCAGCTTAGATGAGTTGGTGGCCGACCGCAACTATGGCTACACCTTC. Residues: CASSLDELVADRNYGYTF. This chain joins TRBV11-2 and TRBJ1-2; D gene uncertain. V was clipped by 0 bases and J by 2 bases, with 19 bases between them. Per the germline V gene, CDR1 is SGHAT and CDR2 is FQNNGV. This CDR3 is 18 amino acids long. Combining the CDR3 with reference TRBV11-2 and TRBJ1-2 gives the whole variable domain EAGVAQSPRYKIIEKRQSVAFWCNPISGHATLYWYQQILGQGPKLLIQFQNNGVVDDSQLPKDRFSAERLKGVDSTLKIQPAKLEDSAVYLCASSLDELVADRNYGYTFGSGTRLTVV.

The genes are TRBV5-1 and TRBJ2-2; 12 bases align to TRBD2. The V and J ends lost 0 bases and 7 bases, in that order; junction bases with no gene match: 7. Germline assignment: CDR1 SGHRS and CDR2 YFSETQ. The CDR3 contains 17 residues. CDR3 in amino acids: CASSLELAGGPNGELFF. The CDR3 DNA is TGCGCCAGCAGCTTGGAGCTAGCGGGAGGGCCAAACGGGGAGCTGTTTTTT.

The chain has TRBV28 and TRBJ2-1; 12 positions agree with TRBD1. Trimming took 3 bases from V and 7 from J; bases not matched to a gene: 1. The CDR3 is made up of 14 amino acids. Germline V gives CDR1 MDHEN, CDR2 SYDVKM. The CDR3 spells CASSLGQGANEQFF. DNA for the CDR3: TGTGCCAGCAGTTTGGGACAGGGGGCTAATGAGCAGTTCTTC.

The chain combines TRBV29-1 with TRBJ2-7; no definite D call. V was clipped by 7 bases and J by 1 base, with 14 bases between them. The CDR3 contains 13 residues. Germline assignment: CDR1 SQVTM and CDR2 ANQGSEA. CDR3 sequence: CSASHPPSYEQYF. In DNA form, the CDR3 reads TGCAGCGCCAGTCATCCTCCTTCCTACGAGCAGTACTTC.

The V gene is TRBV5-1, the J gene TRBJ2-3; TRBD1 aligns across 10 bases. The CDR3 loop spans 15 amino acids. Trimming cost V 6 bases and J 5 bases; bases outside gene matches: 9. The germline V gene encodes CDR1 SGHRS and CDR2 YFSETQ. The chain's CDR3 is CASTPGQGLGDTQYF. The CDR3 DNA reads TGCGCCAGCACCCCGGGACAGGGGCTTGGAGATACGCAGTATTTT.

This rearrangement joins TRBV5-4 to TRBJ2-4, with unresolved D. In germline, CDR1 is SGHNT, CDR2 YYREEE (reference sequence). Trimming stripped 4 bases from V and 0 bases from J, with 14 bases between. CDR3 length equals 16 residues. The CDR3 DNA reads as TGTGCCAGCAGCCCGAGCAAGCAGTTAGCCAAAAACATTCAGTACTTC. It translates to CASSPSKQLAKNIQYF.

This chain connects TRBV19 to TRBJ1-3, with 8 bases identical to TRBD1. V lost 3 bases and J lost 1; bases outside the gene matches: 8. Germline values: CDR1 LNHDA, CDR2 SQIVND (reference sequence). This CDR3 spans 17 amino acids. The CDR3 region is CASSIPRRGQSGNTIYF. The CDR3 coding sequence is TGTGCCAGTAGTATCCCCCGCAGGGGGCAGTCTGGAAACACCATATATTTT.

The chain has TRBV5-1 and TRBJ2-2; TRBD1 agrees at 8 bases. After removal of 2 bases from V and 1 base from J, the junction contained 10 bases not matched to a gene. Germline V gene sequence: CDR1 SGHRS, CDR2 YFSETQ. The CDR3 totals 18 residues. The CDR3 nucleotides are TGCGCCAGCAGCTTATTAAGGCTAGGGACAGGGAACACCGGGGAGCTGTTTTTT. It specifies CASSLLRLGTGNTGELFF.

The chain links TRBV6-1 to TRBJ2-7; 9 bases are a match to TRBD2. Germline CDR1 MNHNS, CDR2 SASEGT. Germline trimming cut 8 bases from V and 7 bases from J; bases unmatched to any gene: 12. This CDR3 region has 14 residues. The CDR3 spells CASPSLAGVGEQYF. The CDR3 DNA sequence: TGTGCCAGCCCGTCTTTAGCGGGAGTAGGGGAGCAGTACTTC.

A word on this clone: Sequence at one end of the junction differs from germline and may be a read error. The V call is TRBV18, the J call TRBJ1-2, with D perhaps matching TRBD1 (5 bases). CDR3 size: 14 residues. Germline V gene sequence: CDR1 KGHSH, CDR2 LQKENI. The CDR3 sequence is CASSIQGSDYDYTF. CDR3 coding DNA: TGTGCCAGCTCAATCCAGGGCTCTGACTATGACTACACCTTC.

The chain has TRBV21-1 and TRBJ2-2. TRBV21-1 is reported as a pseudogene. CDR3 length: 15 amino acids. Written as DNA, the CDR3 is TGTGCCAGCAGCAAAGGGGGGATAAACACCGGGGAGCTGTTTTTT. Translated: CASSKGGINTGELFF.